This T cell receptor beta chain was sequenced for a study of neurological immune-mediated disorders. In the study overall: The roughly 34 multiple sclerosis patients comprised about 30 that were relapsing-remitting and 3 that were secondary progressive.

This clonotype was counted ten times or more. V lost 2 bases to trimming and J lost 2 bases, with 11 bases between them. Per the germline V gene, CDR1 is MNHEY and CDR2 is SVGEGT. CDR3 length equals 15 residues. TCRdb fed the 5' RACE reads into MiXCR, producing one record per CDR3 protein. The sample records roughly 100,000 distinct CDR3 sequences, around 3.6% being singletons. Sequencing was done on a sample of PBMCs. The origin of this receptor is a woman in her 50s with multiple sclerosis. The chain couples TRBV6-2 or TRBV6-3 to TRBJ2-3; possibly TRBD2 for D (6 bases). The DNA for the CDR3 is TGTGCCAGCAGTTACGGGACTCGGAACACAGATACGCAGTATTTT. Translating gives CASSYGTRNTDTQYF.